This T cell receptor beta chain was sequenced during a study of blood T cell repertoires in COVID-19. The wider study: Sites across the United States, Italy and Spain contributed samples from acute and convalescent COVID-19. T cells, B-cell-depleted T cells, or PBMCs supplied cDNA or gDNA.

Looked up from germline, CDR1 is SGHRS and CDR2 is YFSETQ. The J segment lost 7 bases and the V segment lost 6 bases, leaving 13 bases of the junction unmatched. The CDR3 contains 16 residues. How the authors handled the data: Reference gene primer amplification in the assay estimated nucleated cell counts. TCRdb keeps only in-frame clones here, not all; method: immunoSEQ multiplex PCR. That table is the source of V, J and clone size, and D and trimming were worked out from the DNA. Here the sample spans 90,000 or so clones, approximately 88% being singletons. The Seattle patients, enrolled during active infection, were followed longitudinally.

Sequencing was done on a sample of peripheral blood. The sequence was collected from a man in his sixties with COVID-19, enrolled during active disease. The chain joins TRBV5-1 to TRBJ2-1, with TRBD2 matching 10 bases. CDR3 residues: CASTPQLAGDGNEQFF. The DNA for the CDR3 is TGCGCCAGCACCCCCCAGCTAGCGGGAGATGGGAATGAGCAGTTCTTC.